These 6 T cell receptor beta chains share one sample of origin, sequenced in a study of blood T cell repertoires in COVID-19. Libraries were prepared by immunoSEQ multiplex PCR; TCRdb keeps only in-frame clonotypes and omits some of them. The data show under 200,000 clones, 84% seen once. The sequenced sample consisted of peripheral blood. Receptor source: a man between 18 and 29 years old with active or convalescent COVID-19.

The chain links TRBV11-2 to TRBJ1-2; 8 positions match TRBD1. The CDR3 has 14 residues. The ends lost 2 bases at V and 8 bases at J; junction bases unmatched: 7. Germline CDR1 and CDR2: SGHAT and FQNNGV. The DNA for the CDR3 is TGTGCCAGCAGCTTACCCGGACAGGGCCAAGGCTACACCTTC. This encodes CASSLPGQGQGYTF. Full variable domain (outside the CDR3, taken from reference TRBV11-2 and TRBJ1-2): EAGVAQSPRYKIIEKRQSVAFWCNPISGHATLYWYQQILGQGPKLLIQFQNNGVVDDSQLPKDRFSAERLKGVDSTLKIQPAKLEDSAVYLCASSLPGQGQGYTFGSGTRLTVV.

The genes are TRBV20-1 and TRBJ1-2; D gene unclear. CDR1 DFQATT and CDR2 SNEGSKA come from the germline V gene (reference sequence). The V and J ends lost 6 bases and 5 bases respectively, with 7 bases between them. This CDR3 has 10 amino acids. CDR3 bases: TGCAGTGCGGCACCGTATGGCTACACCTTC. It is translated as CSAAPYGYTF.

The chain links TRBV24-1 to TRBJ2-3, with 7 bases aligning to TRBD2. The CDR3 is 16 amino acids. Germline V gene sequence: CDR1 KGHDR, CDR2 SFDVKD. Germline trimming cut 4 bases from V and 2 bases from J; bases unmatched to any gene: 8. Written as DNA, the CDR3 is TGTGCCACCAGTGAATCGGGGGGTTCACACACAGATACGCAGTATTTT. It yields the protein CATSESGGSHTDTQYF.

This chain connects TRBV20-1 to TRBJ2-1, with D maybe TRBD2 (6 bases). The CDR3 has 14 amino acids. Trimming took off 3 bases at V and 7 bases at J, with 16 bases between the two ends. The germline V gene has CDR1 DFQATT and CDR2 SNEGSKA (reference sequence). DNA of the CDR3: TGCAGTGCTAGTTCGGGCGGGGTTAAGAATGAGCAGTTCTTC. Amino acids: CSASSGGVKNEQFF.

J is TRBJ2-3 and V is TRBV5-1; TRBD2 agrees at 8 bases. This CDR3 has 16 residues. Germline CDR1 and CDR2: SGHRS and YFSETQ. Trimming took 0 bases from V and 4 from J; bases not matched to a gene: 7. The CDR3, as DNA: TGCGCCAGCAGCTTGGCCGGGGCGGGAGGTGCAGATACGCAGTATTTT. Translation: CASSLAGAGGADTQYF.

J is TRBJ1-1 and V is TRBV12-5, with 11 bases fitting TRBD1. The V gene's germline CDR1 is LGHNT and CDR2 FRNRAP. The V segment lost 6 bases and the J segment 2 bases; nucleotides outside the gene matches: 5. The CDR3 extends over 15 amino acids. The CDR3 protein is CASGARTGGNTEAFF. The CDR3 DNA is TGTGCTAGTGGCGCGCGGACAGGGGGCAACACTGAAGCTTTCTTT.